These T cell receptor beta chains were read from a single sample in a study of blood T cell repertoires in COVID-19. Produced via immunoSEQ multiplex PCR; TCRdb's table is partial and in-frame only. The sample contains about 300,000 clones, roughly 86% of which appear only once. The sequenced sample consisted of PBMCs or T cells enriched from blood (not recorded which). The source is a woman aged 45-59 years who had been exposed to COVID-19. Both conserved end residues are part of each CDR3.

v_call cdr3_aa
TRBV11-2 CASSPDRGLNTEAFF
TRBV5-3 CARSLERDTPIYSNQPQHF
TRBV5-1 CASSARQGDGELFF
TRBV4-1 CASSQEESSRLLYNEQFF
TRBV3-1/TRBV3-2 CASSQGTSGGAGKFF
TRBV5-4 CASSLTGGSYGYTF
TRBV4-1 CASSLQDRENTEAFF
TRBV28 CASSFLAGYNEQFF
TRBV28 CASSPSLTRVEGNTIYF
TRBV2 CASSERGSSYEQYF
TRBV18 CASSPLNSNQPQHF
TRBV6-1 CASSELAVNEKLFF
TRBV28 CASSPTRQRGEAFF
TRBV7-6 CASSLGTRTLAGETQYF
TRBV11-2 CASSLVRGAVDYGYTF
TRBV7-2 CASSPGLAENLYNEQFF
TRBV19 CASADRGGTDTQYF
TRBV18 CASSPTAQAEQYF
TRBV3-1/TRBV3-2 CASSQDRGFGYTF
TRBV2 CASSARQGHQPQHF
TRBV2 CASSVLGTEAFF
TRBV5-5 CASSLAGLDQPQHF
TRBV5-1 CASSTLAGGPRAVVDEQFF
TRBV28 CASSSASEGKYGYTF
TRBV5-4 CASSPLRQGGGTEAFF
TRBV25-1 CASSEWESHGYTF
TRBV7-9 CASSPPGGDQPQHF
TRBV19 CASLSRGTGDAQPQHF
TRBV10-1 CASKNDRGDSSGNTIYF
TRBV7-6 CASSPLGGDRGDYGYTF
TRBV5-1 CAIQMGNTIYF
TRBV6-5 CASKQASYEQYF
TRBV18 CASSPPMEPHYGYTF
TRBV5-4 CASSLARSSRGIIVEQYF
TRBV7-2 CASSPGTTLGTDTQYF
TRBV20-1 CSASRPSGGANEQYF
TRBV28 CASSLPGTGDQPQHF
TRBV29-1 CSVATGQETQYF
TRBV6-1 CASSEMMGDSSYEQYF
TRBV13 CASSSTGGSTYEQYF
TRBV28 CASSRDRGMDTQYF
TRBV28 CASTNSGNTEAFF
TRBV28 CASSTTGVYNSPLHF
TRBV2 CASSGTGWYSNTGELFF
TRBV23-1 CASSQKGTGANVLTF
TRBV5-4 CASSPGQNYEQYF
TRBV28 CAYQYEQYF
TRBV5-4 CASSLTGTKSGELFF